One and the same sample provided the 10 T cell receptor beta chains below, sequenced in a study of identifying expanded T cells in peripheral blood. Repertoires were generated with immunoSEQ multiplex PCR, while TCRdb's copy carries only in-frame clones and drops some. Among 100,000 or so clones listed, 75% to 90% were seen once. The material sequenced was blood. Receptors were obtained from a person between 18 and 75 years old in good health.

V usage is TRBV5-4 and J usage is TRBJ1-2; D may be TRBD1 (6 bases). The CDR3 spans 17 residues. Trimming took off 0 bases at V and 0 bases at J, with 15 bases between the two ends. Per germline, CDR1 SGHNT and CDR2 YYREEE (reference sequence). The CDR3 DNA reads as TGTGCCAGCAGCTTGGGGGGACACTCCATAGCTAACTATGGCTACACCTTC. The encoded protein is CASSLGGHSIANYGYTF. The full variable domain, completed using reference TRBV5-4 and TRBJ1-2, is ETGVTQSPTHLIKTRGQQVTLRCSSQSGHNTVSWYQQALGQGPQFIFQYYREEENGRGNFPPRFSGLQFPNYSSELNVNALELDDSALYLCASSLGGHSIANYGYTFGSGTRLTVV.

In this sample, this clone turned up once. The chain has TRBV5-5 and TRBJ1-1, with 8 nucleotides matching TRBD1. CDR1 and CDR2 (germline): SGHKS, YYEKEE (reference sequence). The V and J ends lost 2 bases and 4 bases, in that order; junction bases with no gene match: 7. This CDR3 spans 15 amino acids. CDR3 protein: CASSFTDRASTEAFF. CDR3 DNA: TGTGCCAGCAGCTTTACGGACAGGGCAAGCACTGAAGCTTTCTTT.

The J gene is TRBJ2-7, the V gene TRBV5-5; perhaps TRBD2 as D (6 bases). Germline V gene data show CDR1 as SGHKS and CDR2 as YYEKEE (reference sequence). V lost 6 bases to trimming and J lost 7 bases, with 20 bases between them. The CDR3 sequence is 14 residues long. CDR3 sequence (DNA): TGTGCCAGCACCAGGGAGGTGACGGGCGGGGAGCAGTACTTC. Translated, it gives CASTREVTGGEQYF.

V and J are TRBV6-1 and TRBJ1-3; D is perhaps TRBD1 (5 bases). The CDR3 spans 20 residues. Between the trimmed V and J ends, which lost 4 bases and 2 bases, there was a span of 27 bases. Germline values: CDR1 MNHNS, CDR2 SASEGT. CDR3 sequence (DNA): TGTGCCAGCAGTGGCTCGGGCCCTACCCCCCGGCACAGGCCTGGAAACACCATATATTTT. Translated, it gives CASSGSGPTPRHRPGNTIYF.

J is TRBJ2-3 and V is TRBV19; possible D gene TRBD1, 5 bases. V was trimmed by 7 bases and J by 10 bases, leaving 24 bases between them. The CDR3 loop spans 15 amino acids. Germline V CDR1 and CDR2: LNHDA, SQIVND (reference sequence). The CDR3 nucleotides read TGTGCCAGTACCCAGGGTTTGGGCCCTATGGCGGCGCAGTATTTT. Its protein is CASTQGLGPMAAQYF. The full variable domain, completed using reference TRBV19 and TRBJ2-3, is DGGITQSPKYLFRKEGQNVTLSCEQNLNHDAMYWYRQDPGQGLRLIYYSQIVNDFQKGDIAEGYSVSREKKESFPLTVTSAQKNPTAFYLCASTQGLGPMAAQYFGPGTRLTVL.

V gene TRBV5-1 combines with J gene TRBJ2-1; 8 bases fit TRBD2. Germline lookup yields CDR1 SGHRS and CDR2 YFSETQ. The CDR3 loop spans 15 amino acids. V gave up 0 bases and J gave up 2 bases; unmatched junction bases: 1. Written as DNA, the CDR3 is TGCGCCAGCAGCTTGGATAGCGGGGCCTACAATGAGCAGTTCTTC. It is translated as CASSLDSGAYNEQFF.

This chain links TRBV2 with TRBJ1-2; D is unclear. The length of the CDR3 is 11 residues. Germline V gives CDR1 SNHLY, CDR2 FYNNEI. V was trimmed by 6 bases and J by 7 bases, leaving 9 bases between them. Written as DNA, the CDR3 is TGTGCCAGCAGAATAGAAGGTGGCTACACCTTC. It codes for CASRIEGGYTF.

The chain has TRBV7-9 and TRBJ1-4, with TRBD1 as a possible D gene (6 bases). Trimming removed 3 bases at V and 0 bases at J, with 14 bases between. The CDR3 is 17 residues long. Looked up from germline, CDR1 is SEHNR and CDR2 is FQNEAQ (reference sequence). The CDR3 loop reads CASSFPKGGSTNEKLFF. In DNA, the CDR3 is TGTGCCAGCAGCTTTCCTAAAGGGGGTTCAACTAATGAAAAACTGTTTTTT.

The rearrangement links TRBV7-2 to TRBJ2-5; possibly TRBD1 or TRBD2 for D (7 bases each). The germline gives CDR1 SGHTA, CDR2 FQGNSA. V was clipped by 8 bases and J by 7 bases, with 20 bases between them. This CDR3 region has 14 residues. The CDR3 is CASRTGLGGTTQYF. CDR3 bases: TGTGCCAGCCGGACAGGACTAGGGGGGACGACCCAGTACTTC.

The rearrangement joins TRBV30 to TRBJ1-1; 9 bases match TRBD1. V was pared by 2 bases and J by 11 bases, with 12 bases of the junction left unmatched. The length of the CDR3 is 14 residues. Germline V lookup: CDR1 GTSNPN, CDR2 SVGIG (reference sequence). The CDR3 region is CAWSSSGTGLKAFF. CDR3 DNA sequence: TGTGCCTGGAGTTCCAGCGGGACAGGGCTAAAGGCTTTCTTT.